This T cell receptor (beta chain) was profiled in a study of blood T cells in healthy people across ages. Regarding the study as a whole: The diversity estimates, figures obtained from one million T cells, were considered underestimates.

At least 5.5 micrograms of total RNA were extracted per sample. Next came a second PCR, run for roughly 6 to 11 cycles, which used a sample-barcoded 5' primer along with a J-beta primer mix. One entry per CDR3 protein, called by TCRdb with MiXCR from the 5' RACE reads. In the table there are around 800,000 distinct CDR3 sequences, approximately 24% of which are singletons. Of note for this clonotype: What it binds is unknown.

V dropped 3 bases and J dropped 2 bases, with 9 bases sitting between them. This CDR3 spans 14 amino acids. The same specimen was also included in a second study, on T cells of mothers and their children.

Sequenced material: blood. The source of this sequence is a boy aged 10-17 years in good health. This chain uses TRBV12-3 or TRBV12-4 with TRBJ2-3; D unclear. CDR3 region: CASSFSRPTDTQYF. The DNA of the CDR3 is TGTGCCAGCAGTTTCTCCAGACCCACAGATACGCAGTATTTT.